What follows describes a single T cell receptor beta chain. Its specificity is not known. The repertoire was sequenced with immunoSEQ multiplex PCR; TCRdb's copy has only in-frame clones and lacks some. The sample contains some 130,000 clones, about 90% of which appear only once. The data stem from a study of T cells in localized non-small cell lung cancer. Study results and limitations: Exceeding tumor, uninvolved adjacent lung had the highest T cell clonality. Sequencing, confined to only one tumor region, leaves heterogeneity possible. Longer overall survival was linked to higher blood T cell density. Median around 56 top-100 tumor clones were shared with paired adjacent lung.

V lost 3 bases, J lost 9 bases, and 12 bases lay in between. The CDR3 sequence is 13 residues long. Germline V CDR1 and CDR2: MNHNS, SASEGT. Here the sequenced sample was peripheral blood, taken before any cancer treatment. The sequence derives from a female donor older than 55 with stage I lung adenocarcinoma. The chain has TRBV6-1 and TRBJ2-1; D uncertain. The CDR3 DNA reads TGTGCCAGCAGTGACGGCTATACCTTTGAGCAGTTCTTC. It translates to CASSDGYTFEQFF.